The next 21 T cell receptor beta chains were all read from a single sample in a study of T cell responses to AZD1222 COVID-19 vaccine listed by TCRdb under 2021. Receptors were amplified or captured by the immunoSEQ multiplex PCR assay. This is the immuneACCESS table as TCRdb keeps it, with only in-frame sequences that have V and J called. A part of the clones is gone; compared with another copy, unresolved V genes explain less than half, and the rest is unexplained. The sample table shows some 150,000 clones, and about 92% are seen once. In total, the top ten clones hold approximately 3.3% of the sample. Taken with the paper, the label for time point translates to: about 28 days (+/-7) after the second vaccine dose. Here the sequenced sample was peripheral blood, taken 28 days after the second AZD1222 dose. Receptors were obtained from an adult who received the AZD1222 COVID-19 vaccine.

The rearrangement links TRBV10-2 to TRBJ2-3; D not certain. The V end was cut by 2 bases, the J end by 0 bases, with 9 bases between. This CDR3 is 15 amino acids long. The germline V gene has CDR1 WSHSY and CDR2 SAAADI. The CDR3 DNA follows: TGCGCCAGCAGTGAGGGGCAGCATAGCACAGATACGCAGTATTTT. Translating gives CASSEGQHSTDTQYF.

V and J are TRBV24-1 and TRBJ2-5; no clear D. CDR1 and CDR2 from the germline V gene are KGHDR and SFDVKD. Trimming pared 4 bases from V and 7 bases from J, leaving 15 bases between. The CDR3 has 14 residues. The DNA for the CDR3 is TGTGCCACCAGTGAAGACCCGGCTCCAGGGACCCAGTACTTC. This codes for CATSEDPAPGTQYF.

The V call is TRBV10-1, the J call TRBJ2-7; D ambiguous. Trimming shortened V by 2 bases and J by 7 bases, and 15 bases separated the two germline ends. The CDR3 totals 14 residues. The V gene's germline CDR1 is WNHNN and CDR2 SYGVQD (reference sequence). The CDR3 here is CASSEAGYPREQYF. CDR3 in DNA: TGCGCCAGCAGTGAGGCAGGTTACCCGAGAGAGCAGTACTTC.

J is TRBJ2-7 and V is TRBV28, with D possibly matching TRBD2 (5 bases). The germline CDR1 and CDR2 sequences are MDHEN and SYDVKM. The CDR3 sequence is 14 residues long. Trimming left V 5 bases short and J 3 bases short, with 14 bases between. The CDR3 is CASSGGAESYEQYF. CDR3 coding DNA: TGTGCCAGCAGTGGAGGCGCAGAGAGCTACGAGCAGTACTTC.

This chain joins TRBV5-1 and TRBJ2-3; TRBD1 aligns across 7 bases. The germline CDR1 and CDR2 sequences are SGHRS and YFSETQ. CDR3 length: 16 amino acids. Unmatched junction bases numbered 10, after V lost 4 bases and J lost 2 bases. The CDR3 DNA sequence: TGCGCCAGCAGCCTCACACCGGGACAGTCCACAGATACGCAGTATTTT. Its translation is CASSLTPGQSTDTQYF. Together with reference TRBV5-1 and TRBJ2-3, the CDR3 gives the full variable domain: KAGVTQTPRYLIKTRGQQVTLSCSPISGHRSVSWYQQTPGQGLQFLFEYFSETQRNKGNFPGRFSGRQFSNSRSEMNVSTLELGDSALYLCASSLTPGQSTDTQYFGPGTRLTVL.

In this sample, this clone turned up once. The chain uses TRBV11-3 and TRBJ1-1, with D possibly TRBD1 on 6 matching bases. The V gene lost 1 base and the J gene lost 7 bases, with 19 bases spanning the gap. This CDR3 comprises 16 residues. Germline CDR1 and CDR2: SGHNT and YENEEA. CDR3 nucleotides: TGTGCCAGCAGCTTAGGGGGGGCTCCTCCGGCGAGTGAAGCTTTCTTT. Translating it yields CASSLGGAPPASEAFF.

The chain links TRBV27 to TRBJ1-2, with D possibly being TRBD1 (5 bases). Per germline, CDR1 MNHEY and CDR2 SMNVEV (reference sequence). CDR3 size: 13 residues. V shed 6 bases and J shed 2 bases, with 10 bases lying between them. The chain's CDR3 is CASRFRQNYGYTF. Written as DNA, the CDR3 is TGTGCCAGCAGGTTCAGACAGAACTATGGCTACACCTTC.

J is TRBJ2-3 and V is TRBV2; no definite D call. The germline V and J ends were trimmed by 0 bases and 5 bases, with 3 bases remaining between them. CDR1 and CDR2 from the germline V gene are SNHLY and FYNNEI. The CDR3 has 12 residues. CDR3 sequence reads: CASSEAGDTQYF. In DNA, the CDR3 is TGTGCCAGCAGTGAAGCAGGAGATACGCAGTATTTT.

This sequence joins TRBV7-9 and TRBJ1-6; the D is unclear. V gave up 1 base and J gave up 7 bases, with 5 bases separating them. The CDR3 is made up of 13 amino acids. Germline lookup yields CDR1 SEHNR and CDR2 FQNEAQ (reference sequence). The CDR3 nucleotides read TGTGCCAGCAGCTTAGTACCCAATTCACCCCTCCACTTT. This translates into CASSLVPNSPLHF.

V gene TRBV19 combines with J gene TRBJ1-2; no reliable D call. V lost 4 bases and J lost 2, with 11 bases in between. Germline V gene data show CDR1 as LNHDA and CDR2 as SQIVND (reference sequence). This CDR3 contains 14 residues. CDR3 residues: CASSNPPENYGYTF. The CDR3 DNA is TGTGCCAGTAGTAATCCCCCAGAGAACTATGGCTACACCTTC.

The J gene is TRBJ2-7, the V gene TRBV28; possible D gene TRBD2, 6 bases. CDR1 is MDHEN, CDR2 SYDVKM, per germline. V was pared by 1 base and J by 4 bases, with 17 bases between. The CDR3 consists of 16 residues. The CDR3 region is CASSLSGAGTWYEQYF. The CDR3 DNA reads TGTGCCAGCAGTTTATCGGGAGCCGGGACTTGGTACGAGCAGTACTTC.

CDR3 in DNA: TGTGCCATCAGCGCCACAGGGGGCTCTGGCTACACCTTC. This encodes CAISATGGSGYTF. V and J are TRBV10-3 and TRBJ1-2; TRBD1 aligns across 9 bases. Trimming cost V 6 bases and J 7 bases; bases outside gene matches: 6. This CDR3 is built from 13 residues. Per germline, CDR1 ENHRY and CDR2 SYGVKD.

The rearrangement uses TRBV11-3 and TRBJ2-1; D might be TRBD2 (5 bases). Trimming removed 1 base from V and 8 bases from J, with 6 bases in between. This CDR3 is built from 12 residues. Germline lookup yields CDR1 SGHNT and CDR2 YENEEA. The CDR3 loop reads CASSLGRDEQFF. CDR3 nucleotide sequence: TGTGCCAGCAGCTTAGGGCGGGATGAGCAGTTCTTC.

The chain employs TRBV28 and TRBJ1-4; possibly TRBD1 for D (6 bases). The CDR3 contains 13 residues. Germline V CDR1 and CDR2: MDHEN, SYDVKM. The germline V and J ends were trimmed by 3 bases and 5 bases, with 7 bases remaining between them. The CDR3 is CASSFQGNEKLFF. CDR3 DNA: TGTGCCAGCAGTTTCCAGGGGAATGAAAAACTGTTTTTT.

V gene TRBV10-1 combines with J gene TRBJ2-3, with D possibly matching TRBD2 (6 bases). The CDR3 is 15 amino acids. Trimming pared 5 bases from V and 2 bases from J, leaving 14 bases between. Germline lookup yields CDR1 WNHNN and CDR2 SYGVQD (reference sequence). CDR3 in DNA: TGCGCCAGCAGTTACGGGGCTAGCGACACAGATACGCAGTATTTT. This sequence encodes CASSYGASDTDTQYF.

The chain carries TRBV7-8 and TRBJ2-3, with no clear D. CDR3 size: 16 residues. Trimming took off 1 base at V and 4 bases at J, with 15 bases between the two ends. Germline CDR1 is SGHVS and CDR2 is FQNEAQ. Here the CDR3 reads CASSLVLVQGPDTQYF. The CDR3 DNA reads as TGTGCCAGCAGCTTAGTTTTGGTCCAAGGTCCAGATACGCAGTATTTT.

This clone showed up just once. The chain is built from TRBV5-1 and TRBJ2-3; D is unclear. V was shortened by 0 bases and J by 1 base, with 6 bases between the two germline ends. The CDR3 has 14 residues. The V gene's germline CDR1 is SGHRS and CDR2 YFSETQ. CDR3: CASSLAGGTDTQYF. The CDR3 DNA sequence: TGCGCCAGCAGCTTGGCTGGGGGCACAGATACGCAGTATTTT.

In this sample, this clone turned up once. The chain carries TRBV7-9 and TRBJ2-7, with TRBD2 matching 8 bases. V shed 7 bases, J shed 3 bases, and the junction held 11 bases outside the gene matches. CDR3 length: 15 amino acids. Germline-derived CDR1 and CDR2 are SEHNR and FQNEAQ (reference sequence). CDR3 in amino acids: CASTPALAGRYEQYF. Here the CDR3 DNA reads TGTGCCAGCACCCCGGCGCTAGCGGGCCGCTACGAGCAGTACTTC.

The rearrangement links TRBV6-5 to TRBJ1-2, with 8 nucleotides matching TRBD1. The length of the CDR3 is 15 residues. The V gene end was trimmed by 6 bases and the J gene end by 5 bases; junction bases not matched to a gene: 11. Germline values: CDR1 MNHEY, CDR2 SVGAGI. The CDR3 bases are TGTGCCAGCAGGAGCCTCGACAGGGGAGAATATGGCTACACCTTC. As protein: CASRSLDRGEYGYTF.

Here the CDR3 reads CASSFSSGVPIGSEQFF. The CDR3 DNA is TGTGCCAGCAGCTTTTCTAGCGGGGTCCCTATAGGTTCTGAGCAGTTCTTC. This chain connects TRBV5-6 to TRBJ2-1, with 9 bases lining up with TRBD2. The CDR3 extends over 17 amino acids. V trimming: 2 bases; J trimming: 9 bases; junction bases outside the gene matches: 15. Germline-derived CDR1 and CDR2 are SGHDT and YYEEEE.

The table lists this clone with a few counts. The chain joins TRBV7-8 to TRBJ2-5; TRBD2 is a possible D gene (5 bases). V shed 7 bases and J shed 1 base, with 13 bases lying between them. The CDR3 length is 14 residues. Germline V lookup: CDR1 SGHVS, CDR2 FQNEAQ. CDR3 residues: CASTPSGSQETQYF. The CDR3 DNA sequence: TGTGCCAGCACTCCGAGCGGATCCCAAGAGACCCAGTACTTC.